This TCR beta chain originates from a study of cytotoxic CD8 clonotypes in ibrutinib-treated CLL. Turning to this clone: What it binds is unknown.

The method was immunoSEQ multiplex PCR; TCRdb's version includes in-frame clones alone and lacks a portion of them. The sample shows about 120,000 clones, about 58% of them seen only once. Study outcomes and limitations: Researchers report that baseline clonality outpaced age-matched healthy donors and tracked circulating CD8+ T-cell counts. Sampling times, which were not matched between the groups, differed between sustained-remission patients and progressing patients. Clonality was higher at ibrutinib response and returned toward baseline at progression. The public clonotypes identified were infrequent and showed contraction or stability on treatment.

Germline CDR1 LNHDA, CDR2 SQIVND (reference sequence). This CDR3 is 15 amino acids long. V lost 3 bases and J lost 2; bases outside the gene matches: 6. The sequence was collected from a human donor with chronic lymphocytic leukemia. This chain links TRBV19 with TRBJ2-7; TRBD1 matches at 8 bases. The starting material was PBMCs, obtained after 24 months of ibrutinib treatment. Here the CDR3 reads CASSISGTGPYEQYF. CDR3 in DNA: TGTGCCAGTAGTATCTCCGGGACAGGACCCTACGAGCAGTACTTC.